The clone carrying this T cell receptor beta chain is labeled medium-sized. The antigen is not known. The sample originates from a study of prognosis after radiotherapy for stage I lung cancer. As for the study in general: Stage I non-small cell lung cancer cases were enrolled from early 2018 through January 2019. Findings and caveats of the study: Usage of the TRBV and TRBJ genes (in patients with versus without metastases) was reportedly different. Unique TCR clone counts were lower following stereotactic body radiation therapy (median 10,088 versus 6,861).

Amplification of TCR beta CDR3 from genomic DNA used two-round multiplex PCR. Specific primers for each TRBV and TRBJ gene were what first-round PCR used. One entry per CDR3 protein results from TCRdb running MiXCR on the multiplex PCR reads. Of roughly 16,000 distinct CDR3 sequences in the sample, around a third were seen once. CDR1 and CDR2 from the germline V gene are SGHVS and FQNEAQ. This CDR3 region has 16 residues. The V segment lost 2 bases and the J segment 10 bases; nucleotides outside the gene matches: 14. The clonotype comes from a donor over 45 with non-small cell lung cancer. This rearrangement joins TRBV7-8 to TRBJ2-1; 7 bases are shared with TRBD1. The specimen was PBMCs, collected before or after stereotactic body radiation therapy (not recorded which). The CDR3 protein is CASSLSNRGTYGEQFF. The DNA for the CDR3 is TGTGCCAGCAGCTTATCTAACAGGGGTACTTACGGGGAGCAGTTCTTC.